This T cell receptor beta chain was observed in a study of blood T cells in healthy people across ages. Sample-barcoded 5' priming and a J-beta primer mix drove a second PCR of 7 to 11 cycles. Each cDNA molecule, via a template-switch adaptor with 12 random nucleotides, was tagged. TCRdb itself ran the 5' RACE reads through MiXCR, one entry per CDR3 protein. The sample includes more than 900,000 distinct CDR3 sequences, around 29% of them seen just once. This clonotype was seen at least ten times. The CDR3 extends over 16 amino acids. In germline, CDR1 is DFQATT, CDR2 SNEGSKA (reference sequence). V lost 0 bases to trimming and J lost 4 bases; unmatched junction nucleotides: 7. Researchers isolated at least 7 million PBMCs per sample. The same specimen was also included in a second study, on T cells of mothers and their children.

The source is a woman between 40 and 55 years old in good health. J is TRBJ2-1 and V is TRBV20-1; 9 bases map to TRBD2. Material: blood. DNA for the CDR3: TGCAGTGCTAGAGATTTTGGCGGGGGGGATTACAATGAGCAGTTCTTC. Amino acids: CSARDFGGGDYNEQFF.